One sample yielded the 18 T cell receptor beta chains listed below, sequenced in a study of blood T cell repertoires in COVID-19. The assay was immunoSEQ multiplex PCR, and TCRdb's table has in-frame clones only and misses some. The top ten hold 10% to 13% of the sample, which has about 140,000 clones, over 80% seen once. The specimen was peripheral blood. The receptors originated from a man aged 60-69 years with active or convalescent COVID-19.

V is TRBV19 and J is TRBJ1-3, with 7 bases lining up with TRBD1. The CDR3 totals 14 residues. The trim removed 6 bases at V and 2 bases at J, leaving 4 bases unmatched. Per germline, CDR1 LNHDA and CDR2 SQIVND (reference sequence). The CDR3 bases are TGTGCCAGTAGACCGACAGGGACTGGAAACACCATATATTTT. Protein: CASRPTGTGNTIYF.

The V and J genes are TRBV18 and TRBJ2-2; D is perhaps TRBD2 (6 bases). V lost 4 bases and J lost 6, with 12 bases in between. The CDR3 covers 14 residues. Looked up from germline, CDR1 is KGHSH and CDR2 is LQKENI. The DNA of the CDR3 is TGTGCCAGCTCACTCAATAGCGGCCCCGGGGAGCTGTTTTTT. Residues: CASSLNSGPGELFF. Variable domain in full (rest from reference TRBV18 and TRBJ2-2): NAGVMQNPRHLVRRRGQEARLRCSPMKGHSHVYWYRQLPEEGLKFMVYLQKENIIDESGMPKERFSAEFPKEGPSILRIQQVVRGDSAAYFCASSLNSGPGELFFGEGSRLTVL.

To note about this clone: Other DNA sequences in the sample encode the same CDR3. The genes are TRBV5-4 and TRBJ2-5; D may be TRBD2 (5 bases). The CDR3 has 15 residues. The germline V and J ends were trimmed by 0 bases and 1 base, with 10 bases remaining between them. In germline, CDR1 is SGHNT, CDR2 YYREEE (reference sequence). CDR3 coding DNA: TGTGCCAGCAGCTTGGAGGCGGGCACCCAAGAGACCCAGTACTTC. It codes for CASSLEAGTQETQYF.

The chain employs TRBV3-1 (or the pseudogene TRBV3-2) and TRBJ2-6; D perhaps matches TRBD1 (5 bases). V shed 5 bases and J shed 0 bases, with 11 bases lying between them. This CDR3 has 16 amino acids. CDR1 is LGHDT and CDR2 is YNNKEL in the germline V gene (reference sequence). The DNA for the CDR3 is TGTGCCAGCAGCGACAGATTTATCTCTGGGGCCAACGTCCTGACTTTC. Protein sequence: CASSDRFISGANVLTF.

This chain links TRBV7-8 with TRBJ1-5; weak D call: TRBD1 (5 bases). CDR3 length equals 15 residues. Trimming took 3 bases from V and 4 from J, leaving 13 bases between them. Per germline, CDR1 SGHVS and CDR2 FQNEAQ. CDR3 protein: CASSLGPGRNQPQHF. CDR3 coding DNA: TGTGCCAGCAGCTTGGGGCCAGGGCGGAATCAGCCCCAGCATTTT.

The V call is TRBV18, the J call TRBJ2-5; D is ambiguous. The CDR3 length is 12 residues. V lost 1 base to trimming and J lost 5 bases, with 5 bases between them. Germline assignment: CDR1 KGHSH and CDR2 LQKENI. CDR3 nucleotides: TGTGCCAGCTCACCACTTATCGAGACCCAGTACTTC. This translates into CASSPLIETQYF.

V is TRBV7-2 and J is TRBJ1-2; D might be TRBD1 (6 bases). The CDR3 loop spans 16 amino acids. Deletions cut 4 bases from V and 4 bases from J, with 19 bases between. Per the germline V gene, CDR1 is SGHTA and CDR2 is FQGNSA. The CDR3 here is CASSSRQAPDLYGYTF. CDR3 nucleotides: TGTGCCAGCAGCTCGCGACAGGCCCCTGACCTCTATGGCTACACCTTC.

The V and J genes are TRBV27 and TRBJ2-7, with D possibly matching TRBD1 (5 bases). Deletions cut 1 base from V and 0 bases from J, with 19 bases between. CDR3 size: 18 residues. CDR1 is MNHEY and CDR2 is SMNVEV in the germline V gene (reference sequence). CDR3 nucleotide sequence: TGTGCCAGCAGTTTATTTTCGGCCCGGCCAGGGTTCTCCTACGAGCAGTACTTC. Its protein product is CASSLFSARPGFSYEQYF.

This chain connects TRBV5-5 to TRBJ1-1; D not certain. The CDR3 sequence is 17 residues long. V lost 4 bases to trimming and J lost 3 bases, with 22 bases between them. CDR1 is SGHKS and CDR2 is YYEKEE in the germline V gene (reference sequence). CDR3 amino acids: CASSPGRGKAVDTEAFF. CDR3 nucleotides: TGTGCCAGCAGCCCTGGCCGCGGGAAAGCAGTGGACACTGAAGCTTTCTTT. The entire variable domain, with the rest obtained from reference TRBV5-5 and TRBJ1-1, is as follows: DAGVTQSPTHLIKTRGQQVTLRCSPISGHKSVSWYQQVLGQGPQFIFQYYEKEERGRGNFPDRFSARQFPNYSSELNVNALLLGDSALYLCASSPGRGKAVDTEAFFGQGTRLTVV.

The gene calls are TRBV7-3 and TRBJ1-3, with D tentatively TRBD1 (5 bases). The CDR3 spans 15 residues. The V and J ends lost 5 bases and 2 bases respectively, with 13 bases between them. CDR1 is SGHTA and CDR2 is FQGTGA in the germline V gene. In DNA, the CDR3 is TGTGCCAGCAGCGCGGGGGGTGGCACTGGAAACACCATATATTTT. This sequence encodes CASSAGGGTGNTIYF.

The rearrangement joins TRBV5-1 to TRBJ2-1, with D uncertain. There are 14 residues in the CDR3. Trimming left V 2 bases short and J 0 bases short, with 6 bases between. Germline CDR1 reads SGHRS; CDR2 reads YFSETQ. The chain's CDR3 is CASSFQDSYNEQFF. CDR3 nucleotides: TGCGCCAGCAGCTTTCAGGACTCCTACAATGAGCAGTTCTTC.

This clone was counted once. The chain has TRBV6-5 and TRBJ2-3; 7 bases map to TRBD1. The V segment lost 11 bases and the J segment 2 bases; nucleotides outside the gene matches: 13. The length of the CDR3 is 15 residues. CDR1 MNHEY and CDR2 SVGAGI come from the germline V gene. Here the CDR3 reads CAGLPWDSYTDTQYF. In nucleotides, the CDR3 is TGTGCCGGACTCCCTTGGGACAGCTACACAGATACGCAGTATTTT.

The chain combines TRBV14 with TRBJ2-3, with D perhaps TRBD1 (6 bases). This CDR3 has 17 residues. Trimming removed 0 bases at V and 3 bases at J, with 16 bases between. Looked up from germline, CDR1 is SGHDN and CDR2 is FVKESK. DNA of the CDR3: TGTGCCAGCAGCCAAGATCGCAGGGGCCGCGTGACAGATACGCAGTATTTT. Its protein is CASSQDRRGRVTDTQYF.

The rearrangement uses TRBV20-1 and TRBJ1-5; D gene ambiguous. V lost 3 bases and J 8 bases, leaving 11 bases between the germline ends. The CDR3 spans 12 residues. CDR1 is DFQATT, CDR2 SNEGSKA, per germline (reference sequence). The CDR3 nucleotides are TGCAGTGCTAGTTCCCCCCCGGAGCCCCAGCATTTT. As protein: CSASSPPEPQHF.

This chain links TRBV4-2 with TRBJ2-7; D possibly corresponds to TRBD2 (6 bases). V was pared by 1 base and J by 4 bases, with 8 bases between. The CDR3 sequence is 13 residues long. CDR1 and CDR2 (germline): LGHNA, YNFKEQ. In DNA form, the CDR3 reads TGTGCCAGCAGCCAAGGACTAGTATACGAGCAGTACTTC. Protein product: CASSQGLVYEQYF.

The rearrangement uses TRBV5-1 and TRBJ2-7, with 7 bases identical to TRBD2. The CDR3 is 15 amino acids. Per germline, CDR1 SGHRS and CDR2 YFSETQ. Trimming removed 0 bases from V and 4 bases from J; junction bases left unmatched: 7. This CDR3 is CASSLDSLGGYEQYF. The CDR3 DNA sequence: TGCGCCAGCAGCTTGGACTCCCTCGGGGGGTACGAGCAGTACTTC.

The V gene is TRBV4-1, the J gene TRBJ1-5; 9 bases are a match to TRBD1. Germline V gene sequence: CDR1 MGHRA, CDR2 YSYEKL. Trimming at V came to 2 bases and at J to 2 bases, leaving 4 bases not matched to a gene. The CDR3 loop spans 16 amino acids. CDR3 bases: TGCGCCAGCAGCCAAACAGGGGGCTGGGGCAATCAGCCCCAGCATTTT. It translates to CASSQTGGWGNQPQHF.

The V call is TRBV5-6, the J call TRBJ1-1; D may be TRBD1 (5 bases). Trimming removed 4 bases at V and 4 bases at J, with 17 bases between. Germline V gene sequence: CDR1 SGHDT, CDR2 YYEEEE. CDR3 length: 15 amino acids. CDR3 region: CASSLLRRGGTEAFF. CDR3 bases: TGTGCCAGCAGCCTGTTGAGGAGGGGAGGCACTGAAGCTTTCTTT.